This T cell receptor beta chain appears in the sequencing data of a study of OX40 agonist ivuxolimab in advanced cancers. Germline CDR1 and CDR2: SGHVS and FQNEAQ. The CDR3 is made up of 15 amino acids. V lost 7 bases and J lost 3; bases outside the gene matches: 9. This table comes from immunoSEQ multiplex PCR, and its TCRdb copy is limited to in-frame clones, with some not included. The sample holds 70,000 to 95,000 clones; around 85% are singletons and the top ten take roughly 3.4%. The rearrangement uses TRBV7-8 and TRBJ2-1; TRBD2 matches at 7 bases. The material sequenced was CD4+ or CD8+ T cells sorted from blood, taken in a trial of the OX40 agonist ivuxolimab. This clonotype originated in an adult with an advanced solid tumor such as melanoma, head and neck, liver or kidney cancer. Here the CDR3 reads CASIGGSWVYNEQFF. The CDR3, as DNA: TGTGCCAGCATAGGCGGGAGCTGGGTCTACAATGAGCAGTTCTTC.